A single sample gave rise to the 28 T cell receptor beta chains below, sequenced in a study of T cell repertoires in ileal Crohn's disease. The method was immunoSEQ multiplex PCR; TCRdb's version includes in-frame clones alone and lacks a portion of them. The data contain more than 4,000 clones, about four fifths of them singletons. Sequencing used ileal tissue. The receptors here all came from an adult with Crohn's disease.

The gene calls are TRBV21-1 and TRBJ2-1; whether TRBD2, the table's D call, matches the DNA was not checked. TRBV21-1 corresponds to a pseudogene. The CDR3 is 15 residues long. The CDR3 DNA is TGTGCCAGCAGCAAAGGGGAGGGAGGGAGGGATGAGCAGTTCTTC. Translating gives CASSKGEGGRDEQFF.

This clone was recorded a few times. CDR3 bases: TGTGCCAGCACCACCGGACTAGAAGAGACCCAGTACTTC. Its protein is CASTTGLEETQYF. This chain joins TRBV2 and TRBJ2-5; 7 bases map to TRBD2. The CDR3 length is 13 residues. Looked up from germline, CDR1 is SNHLY and CDR2 is FYNNEI. The V segment lost 7 bases and the J segment 3 bases; nucleotides outside the gene matches: 5.

This chain uses TRBV6-5 with TRBJ1-1; TRBD1 agrees at 9 bases. The CDR3 sequence is 13 residues long. J gave up 8 bases and V 3 bases, and 4 bases lay outside the gene matches. The germline V gene has CDR1 MNHEY and CDR2 SVGAGI. The CDR3 nucleotides read TGTGCCAGCAGTTATTCCGGACAGGGGGAAGCTTTCTTT. It is translated as CASSYSGQGEAFF.

V and J are TRBV9 and TRBJ2-5, with a possible D match to TRBD1 (6 bases). From germline, CDR1 is SGDLS and CDR2 YYNGEE. The CDR3 loop spans 15 amino acids. Trimming removed 3 bases from V and 5 bases from J, with 17 bases in between. The CDR3 spells CASSEGETWRETQYF. The CDR3 DNA reads as TGTGCCAGCAGCGAGGGGGAGACGTGGAGGGAGACCCAGTACTTC.

V usage is TRBV14 and J usage is TRBJ1-2, with 8 nucleotides matching TRBD1. With V trimmed by 1 base and J by 6 bases, 7 bases remained unmatched. CDR3 length equals 15 residues. CDR1 is SGHDN, CDR2 FVKESK, per germline. The CDR3 is CASSQVRQGRDGYTF. The CDR3 bases are TGTGCCAGCAGCCAAGTGCGACAGGGGCGGGATGGCTACACCTTC.

This clone appeared once. The CDR3 here is CASSILGQGENTEAFF. The CDR3 DNA is TGTGCCAGTAGTATCCTTGGACAGGGGGAAAACACTGAAGCTTTCTTT. The rearrangement uses TRBV19 and TRBJ1-1; 10 nucleotides agree with TRBD1. This CDR3 contains 16 residues. Germline V gene sequence: CDR1 LNHDA, CDR2 SQIVND (reference sequence). Trimming at V came to 3 bases and at J to 2 bases, leaving 6 bases not matched to a gene. The full variable domain, completed using reference TRBV19 and TRBJ1-1, is DGGITQSPKYLFRKEGQNVTLSCEQNLNHDAMYWYRQDPGQGLRLIYYSQIVNDFQKGDIAEGYSVSREKKESFPLTVTSAQKNPTAFYLCASSILGQGENTEAFFGQGTRLTVV.

The J gene is TRBJ2-5, the V gene TRBV9; the match to TRBD2 covers 9 bases. CDR1 and CDR2 (germline): SGDLS, YYNGEE. V was clipped by 0 bases and J by 7 bases; unmatched bases: 10. The CDR3 has 16 residues. Written as DNA, the CDR3 is TGTGCCAGCAGCGTAGTAGCGCGGGAGGGCCGTGGGACCCAGTACTTC. Protein: CASSVVAREGRGTQYF.

The CDR3 DNA reads TGTGCCATCAGTGCCCCGGGACTAGGTACAGATACGCAGTATTTT. This sequence encodes CAISAPGLGTDTQYF. The chain carries TRBV10-3 and TRBJ2-3; 8 positions match TRBD2. The CDR3 covers 15 residues. CDR1 and CDR2 from the germline V gene are ENHRY and SYGVKD. Germline trimming cut 4 bases from V and 3 bases from J; bases unmatched to any gene: 6.

The gene calls are TRBV7-2 and TRBJ2-2; a weak D match, TRBD1 (5 bases). V lost 8 bases to trimming and J lost 0 bases, with 10 bases between them. CDR3 size: 14 residues. The germline V gene encodes CDR1 SGHTA and CDR2 FQGNSA. The CDR3 loop is CASVRQTNTGELFF. CDR3 coding DNA: TGTGCCAGCGTGCGACAGACGAACACCGGGGAGCTGTTTTTT.

V gene TRBV27 combines with J gene TRBJ2-3; D unresolved. The germline V and J ends were trimmed by 3 bases and 0 bases, with 7 bases remaining between them. This CDR3 is 14 amino acids long. Germline lookup yields CDR1 MNHEY and CDR2 SMNVEV (reference sequence). CDR3 nucleotides: TGTGCCAGCAGTTTCCAGGTCAGCACAGATACGCAGTATTTT. It codes for CASSFQVSTDTQYF.

This clone has just one count. The gene calls are TRBV4-1 and TRBJ2-5; TRBD1 matches 12 bases. CDR1 is MGHRA, CDR2 YSYEKL, per germline. The trim removed 4 bases at V and 4 bases at J, leaving 7 bases unmatched. The CDR3 contains 16 residues. CDR3 in DNA: TGCGCCAGCAGCCCCTCTGGGACAGGGGGCGCAGAGACCCAGTACTTC. Its translation is CASSPSGTGGAETQYF.

V usage is TRBV7-9 and J usage is TRBJ2-3; 10 positions match TRBD2. V was clipped by 1 base and J by 0 bases; unmatched bases: 1. The CDR3 has 16 amino acids. Germline V gene sequence: CDR1 SEHNR, CDR2 FQNEAQ (reference sequence). CDR3 DNA: TGTGCCAGCAGCTTAGAACTAGCGGGGAGCACAGATACGCAGTATTTT. Amino acids: CASSLELAGSTDTQYF.

V gene TRBV7-6 combines with J gene TRBJ1-3, with D unresolved. The V end was cut by 4 bases, the J end by 0 bases, with 7 bases between. In germline, CDR1 is SGHVS, CDR2 FNYEAQ. The CDR3 contains 14 residues. For the CDR3, the DNA is TGTGCCAGCAGCTCCCTCAGCTCTGGAAACACCATATATTTT. Its protein is CASSSLSSGNTIYF.

In its sample, this clone was seen a few times. The rearrangement uses TRBV2 and TRBJ1-6; tentative D call: TRBD1 (6 bases). The germline V and J ends were trimmed by 6 bases and 5 bases, with 14 bases remaining between them. The CDR3 is made up of 15 amino acids. Germline CDR1 SNHLY, CDR2 FYNNEI. CDR3 sequence (DNA): TGTGCCAGCAGGGGGGGGCCAGCTGATAATTCACCCCTCCACTTT. Encoded protein: CASRGGPADNSPLHF.

The chain links TRBV7-2 to TRBJ2-6; possibly TRBD2 for D (5 bases). The CDR3 has 17 amino acids. CDR1 is SGHTA and CDR2 is FQGNSA in the germline V gene. V lost 2 bases, J lost 2 bases, and 13 bases lay in between. The CDR3 region has the DNA TGTGCCAGCAGCTTAAATACGGGGATCACTGGGGCCAACGTCCTGACTTTC. It specifies CASSLNTGITGANVLTF.

The chain employs TRBV29-1 and TRBJ2-5; D is possibly TRBD1 (6 bases). Looked up from germline, CDR1 is SQVTM and CDR2 is ANQGSEA. The ends were cut back, 3 bases at V and 0 bases at J, with 11 bases in the middle. CDR3 length: 14 amino acids. CDR3: CSVEGTRNQETQYF. In DNA form, the CDR3 reads TGCAGCGTTGAGGGGACAAGAAACCAAGAGACCCAGTACTTC.

This sequence joins TRBV7-2 and TRBJ1-2; D remains ambiguous. The V and J ends lost 0 bases and 3 bases respectively, with 8 bases between them. Germline loops: CDR1 SGHTA, CDR2 FQGNSA. The CDR3 sequence is 14 residues long. CDR3 nucleotide sequence: TGTGCCAGCAGCTTAGCGGAGGCAGACTATGGCTACACCTTC. Amino acid sequence: CASSLAEADYGYTF.

The chain combines TRBV5-1 with TRBJ2-2, with unresolved D. Germline CDR1 reads SGHRS; CDR2 reads YFSETQ. V was shortened by 4 bases and J by 3 bases, with 13 bases between the two germline ends. The CDR3 totals 15 residues. CDR3 DNA sequence: TGCGCCAGCAGCAAGATGGTAGGAGACACCGGGGAGCTGTTTTTT. Translating it yields CASSKMVGDTGELFF.

This clone occurred once. The J gene is TRBJ2-3, the V gene TRBV11-2, with 8 bases matching TRBD2. V was pared by 1 base and J by 5 bases, with 8 bases of the junction left unmatched. CDR3 length equals 16 residues. Germline values: CDR1 SGHAT, CDR2 FQNNGV. The CDR3 here is CASSLGLARLGDTQYF. The CDR3 region has the DNA TGTGCCAGCAGCTTAGGACTAGCGCGATTGGGAGATACGCAGTATTTT.

This clone was seen a few times. The chain has TRBV11-2 and TRBJ2-5, with D perhaps TRBD1 (6 bases). Trimming cost V 3 bases and J 0 bases, with 8 bases left between them. The CDR3 spans 14 residues. Germline V gene lookup returns CDR1 SGHAT and CDR2 FQNNGV. CDR3 region: CASSLGTNQETQYF. The CDR3 nucleotides read TGTGCCAGCAGCTTGGGGACAAACCAAGAGACCCAGTACTTC.

The chain has TRBV10-3 and TRBJ2-5; 12 bases agree with TRBD2. Per the germline V gene, CDR1 is ENHRY and CDR2 is SYGVKD. V was pared by 4 bases and J by 0 bases, with 3 bases of the junction left unmatched. The CDR3 is 16 residues long. The CDR3 DNA is TGTGCCATCAGTGCCCTAGCGGGAGGGTACCAAGAGACCCAGTACTTC. This gives the protein CAISALAGGYQETQYF.

The chain links TRBV9 to TRBJ2-2, with D possibly matching TRBD2 (5 bases). The germline V gene encodes CDR1 SGDLS and CDR2 YYNGEE. The CDR3 is 15 amino acids. V lost 7 bases to trimming and J lost 3 bases, with 16 bases between them. CDR3 region: CASGAGGGHTGELFF. As DNA, the CDR3 is TGTGCCAGCGGCGCCGGAGGTGGCCACACCGGGGAGCTGTTTTTT.

The V and J genes are TRBV2 and TRBJ1-4, with D unclear. Germline loops: CDR1 SNHLY, CDR2 FYNNEI. This CDR3 region has 14 residues. V lost 11 bases and J 0 bases, leaving 13 bases between the germline ends. The CDR3 bases are TGTGCCGCCGGGGTCCAGGCAACTAATGAAAAACTGTTTTTT. Protein: CAAGVQATNEKLFF.

Regarding this clone: The same CDR3 also results from other DNA sequences found in this sample. This CDR3 is CASSLQDNQPQHF. DNA for the CDR3: TGTGCCAGCAGCCTCCAGGATAACCAGCCCCAGCATTTT. The rearrangement links TRBV7-2 to TRBJ1-5, with D unresolved. Looked up from germline, CDR1 is SGHTA and CDR2 is FQGNSA. The CDR3 has 13 residues. Trimming stripped 5 bases from V and 7 bases from J, with 12 bases between.

In this sample, this clone turned up a few times. CDR3 DNA sequence: TGCGCCAGCAGCTTTGGACAGGGTGCGGATACGCAGTATTTT. Translation: CASSFGQGADTQYF. The V call is TRBV5-1, the J call TRBJ2-3, with 8 bases aligning to TRBD1. V shed 2 bases, J shed 6 bases, and the junction held 5 bases outside the gene matches. CDR3 length: 14 residues. Germline V CDR1 and CDR2: SGHRS, YFSETQ.

V gene TRBV27 combines with J gene TRBJ2-3; 8 bases agree with TRBD2. Losses at the gene ends were 6 bases for V and 9 bases for J; bases not matched to a gene: 20. This CDR3 comprises 17 residues. The germline V gene encodes CDR1 MNHEY and CDR2 SMNVEV (reference sequence). CDR3 nucleotide sequence: TGTGCCAGCAGACCCGGGGGTAGCGGGGCCCCAGGGAGAACGCAGTATTTT. It translates to CASRPGGSGAPGRTQYF.

This chain links TRBV19 with TRBJ1-2, with 7 bases identical to TRBD1. The CDR3 loop spans 13 amino acids. Per germline, CDR1 LNHDA and CDR2 SQIVND (reference sequence). V lost 9 bases to trimming and J lost 2 bases; unmatched junction nucleotides: 6. In DNA form, the CDR3 reads TGTGCCAGCGACTCCAGGGGGAACTATGGCTACACCTTC. Amino acids: CASDSRGNYGYTF.

V is TRBV7-2 and J is TRBJ2-5, with 7 bases fitting TRBD2. Germline CDR1 reads SGHTA; CDR2 reads FQGNSA. Germline trimming cut 5 bases from V and 3 bases from J; bases unmatched to any gene: 3. The CDR3 totals 13 residues. Here the CDR3 reads CASSGGREETQYF. As DNA, the CDR3 is TGTGCCAGCAGCGGCGGGAGAGAAGAGACCCAGTACTTC.